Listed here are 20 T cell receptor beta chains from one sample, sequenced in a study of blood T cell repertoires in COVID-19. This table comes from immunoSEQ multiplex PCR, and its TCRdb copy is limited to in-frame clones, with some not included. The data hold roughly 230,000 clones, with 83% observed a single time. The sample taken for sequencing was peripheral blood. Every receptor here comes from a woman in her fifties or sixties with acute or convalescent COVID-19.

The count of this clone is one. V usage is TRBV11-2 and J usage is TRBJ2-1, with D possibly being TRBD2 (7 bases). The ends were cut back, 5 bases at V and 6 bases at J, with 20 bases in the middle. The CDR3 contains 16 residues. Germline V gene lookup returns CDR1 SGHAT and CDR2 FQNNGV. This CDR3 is CASSLLTGGGLNEQFF. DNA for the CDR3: TGTGCCAGCAGCCTCCTTACAGGCGGGGGCCTCAATGAGCAGTTCTTC.

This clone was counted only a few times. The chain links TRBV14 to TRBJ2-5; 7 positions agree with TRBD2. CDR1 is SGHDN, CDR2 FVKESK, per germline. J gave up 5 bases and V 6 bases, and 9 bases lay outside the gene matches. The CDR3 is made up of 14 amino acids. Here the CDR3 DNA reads TGTGCCAGCAGACCAACGGGTAGCGGGGAGACCCAGTACTTC. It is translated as CASRPTGSGETQYF. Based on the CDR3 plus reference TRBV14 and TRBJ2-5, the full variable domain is EAGVTQFPSHSVIEKGQTVTLRCDPISGHDNLYWYRRVMGKEIKFLLHFVKESKQDESGMPNNRFLAERTGGTYSTLKVQPAELEDSGVYFCASRPTGSGETQYFGPGTRLLVL.

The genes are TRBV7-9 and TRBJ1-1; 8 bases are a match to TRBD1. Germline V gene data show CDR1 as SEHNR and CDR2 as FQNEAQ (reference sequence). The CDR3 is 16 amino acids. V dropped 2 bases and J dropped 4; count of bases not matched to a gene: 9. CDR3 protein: CASSLSTGGGGTEAFF. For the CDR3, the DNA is TGTGCCAGCAGCTTATCAACAGGGGGAGGGGGCACTGAAGCTTTCTTT.

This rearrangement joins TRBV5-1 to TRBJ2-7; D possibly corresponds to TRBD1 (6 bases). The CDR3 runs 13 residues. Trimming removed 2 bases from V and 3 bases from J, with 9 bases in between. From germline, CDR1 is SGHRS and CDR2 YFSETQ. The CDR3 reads CASSFRQDYEQYF. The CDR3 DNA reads TGCGCCAGCAGCTTCCGACAGGACTACGAGCAGTACTTC.

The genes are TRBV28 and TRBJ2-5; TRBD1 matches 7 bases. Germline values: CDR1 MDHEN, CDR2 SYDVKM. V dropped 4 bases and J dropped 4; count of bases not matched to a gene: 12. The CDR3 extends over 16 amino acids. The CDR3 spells CASSSPRTGRGETQYF. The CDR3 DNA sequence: TGTGCCAGCAGTTCCCCCCGGACAGGAAGGGGAGAGACCCAGTACTTC. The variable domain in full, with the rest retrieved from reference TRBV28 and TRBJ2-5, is DVKVTQSSRYLVKRTGEKVFLECVQDMDHENMFWYRQDPGLGLRLIYFSYDVKMKEKGDIPEGYSVSREKKERFSLILESASTNQTSMYLCASSSPRTGRGETQYFGPGTRLLVL.

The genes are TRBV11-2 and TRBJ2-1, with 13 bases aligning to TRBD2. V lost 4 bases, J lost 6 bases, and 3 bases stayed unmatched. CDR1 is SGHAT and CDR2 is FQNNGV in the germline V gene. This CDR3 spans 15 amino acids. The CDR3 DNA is TGTGCCAGCAGCTACACTAGCGGGAGGGTCAATGAGCAGTTCTTC. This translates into CASSYTSGRVNEQFF.

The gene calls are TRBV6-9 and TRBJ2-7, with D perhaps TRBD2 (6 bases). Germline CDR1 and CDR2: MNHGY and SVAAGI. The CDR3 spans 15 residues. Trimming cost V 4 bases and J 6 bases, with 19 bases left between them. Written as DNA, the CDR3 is TGTGCCAGCAGTTGGCGGGGAATTCTGACGTGCGAGCAGTACTTC. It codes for CASSWRGILTCEQYF.

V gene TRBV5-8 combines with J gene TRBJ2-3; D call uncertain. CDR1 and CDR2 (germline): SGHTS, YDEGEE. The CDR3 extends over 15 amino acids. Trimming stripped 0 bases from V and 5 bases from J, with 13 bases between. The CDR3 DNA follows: TGTGCCAGCAGCTTGGGGCGGCCGGCACGAGATACGCAGTATTTT. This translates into CASSLGRPARDTQYF. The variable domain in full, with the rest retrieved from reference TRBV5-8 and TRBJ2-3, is EAGVTQSPTHLIKTRGQQATLRCSPISGHTSVYWYQQALGLGLQFLLWYDEGEERNRGNFPPRFSGRQFPNYSSELNVNALELEDSALYLCASSLGRPARDTQYFGPGTRLTVL.

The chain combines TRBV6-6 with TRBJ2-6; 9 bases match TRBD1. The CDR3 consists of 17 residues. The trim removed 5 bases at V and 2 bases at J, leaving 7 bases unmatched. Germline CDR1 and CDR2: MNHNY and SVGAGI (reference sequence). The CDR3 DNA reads TGTGCCAGCAGTCTAGGACAGGGGTCTACTGGGGCCAACGTCCTGACTTTC. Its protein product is CASSLGQGSTGANVLTF.

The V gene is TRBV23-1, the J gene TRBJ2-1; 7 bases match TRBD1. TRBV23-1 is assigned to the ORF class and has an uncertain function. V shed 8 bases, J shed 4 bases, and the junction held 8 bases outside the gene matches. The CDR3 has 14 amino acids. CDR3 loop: CASCNRGPYNEQFF. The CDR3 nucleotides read TGCGCCAGCTGCAACAGGGGACCTTACAATGAGCAGTTCTTC.

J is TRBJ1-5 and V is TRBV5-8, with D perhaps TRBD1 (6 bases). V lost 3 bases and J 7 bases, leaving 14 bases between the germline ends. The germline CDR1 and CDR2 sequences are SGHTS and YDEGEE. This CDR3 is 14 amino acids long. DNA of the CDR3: TGTGCCAGCAGCTCGAGACAGGTTCAACAGCCCCAGCATTTT. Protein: CASSSRQVQQPQHF.

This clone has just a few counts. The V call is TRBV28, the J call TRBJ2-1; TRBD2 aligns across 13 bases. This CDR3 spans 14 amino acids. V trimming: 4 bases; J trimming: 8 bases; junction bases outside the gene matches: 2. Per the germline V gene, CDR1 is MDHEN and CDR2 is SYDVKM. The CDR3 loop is CASSWTSGSYEQFF. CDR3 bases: TGTGCCAGCAGTTGGACTAGCGGGAGCTATGAGCAGTTCTTC.

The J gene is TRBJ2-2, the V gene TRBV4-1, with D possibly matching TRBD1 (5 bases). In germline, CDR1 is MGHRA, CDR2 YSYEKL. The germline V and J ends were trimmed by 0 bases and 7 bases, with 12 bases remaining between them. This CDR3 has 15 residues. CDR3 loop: CASSQEMGRSGELFF. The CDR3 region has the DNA TGCGCCAGCAGCCAAGAGATGGGGCGTAGCGGGGAGCTGTTTTTT.

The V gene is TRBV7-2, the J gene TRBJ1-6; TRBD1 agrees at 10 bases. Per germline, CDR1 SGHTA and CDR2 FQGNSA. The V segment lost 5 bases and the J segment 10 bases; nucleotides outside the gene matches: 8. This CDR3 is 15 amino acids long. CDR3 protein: CASSVGTGARSPLHF. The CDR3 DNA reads TGTGCCAGCAGCGTGGGGACAGGGGCCCGCTCACCCCTCCACTTT.

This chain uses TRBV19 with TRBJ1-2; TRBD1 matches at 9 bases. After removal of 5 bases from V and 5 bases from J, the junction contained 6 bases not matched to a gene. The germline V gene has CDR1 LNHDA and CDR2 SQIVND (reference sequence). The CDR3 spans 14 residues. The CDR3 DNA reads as TGTGCCAGTAGTCCGCCGGGACAGGGATATGGCTACACCTTC. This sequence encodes CASSPPGQGYGYTF.

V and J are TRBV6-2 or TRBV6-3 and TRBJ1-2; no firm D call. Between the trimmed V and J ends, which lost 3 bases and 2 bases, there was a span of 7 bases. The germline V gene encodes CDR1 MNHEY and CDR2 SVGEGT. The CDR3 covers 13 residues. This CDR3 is CASSYPRNYGYTF. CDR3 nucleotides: TGTGCCAGCAGTTATCCCAGGAACTATGGCTACACCTTC.

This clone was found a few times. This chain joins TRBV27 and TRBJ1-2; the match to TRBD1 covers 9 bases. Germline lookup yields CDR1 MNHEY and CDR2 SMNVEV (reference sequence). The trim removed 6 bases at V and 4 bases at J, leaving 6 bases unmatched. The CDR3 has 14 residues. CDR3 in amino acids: CASRDRGGLYGYTF. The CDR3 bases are TGTGCCAGCAGAGACAGGGGGGGACTCTATGGCTACACCTTC.

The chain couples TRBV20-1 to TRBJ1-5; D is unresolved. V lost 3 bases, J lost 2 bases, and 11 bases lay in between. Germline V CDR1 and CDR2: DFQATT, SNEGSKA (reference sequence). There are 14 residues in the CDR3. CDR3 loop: CSASSGLGNQPQHF. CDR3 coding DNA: TGCAGTGCTAGTAGCGGGCTTGGCAATCAGCCCCAGCATTTT.

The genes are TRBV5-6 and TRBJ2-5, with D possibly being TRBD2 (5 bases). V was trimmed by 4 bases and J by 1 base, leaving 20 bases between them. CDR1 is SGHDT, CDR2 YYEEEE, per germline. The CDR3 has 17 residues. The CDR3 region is CASSPGTSIGAQETQYF. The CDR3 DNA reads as TGTGCCAGCAGCCCGGGAACCTCTATAGGAGCCCAAGAGACCCAGTACTTC.

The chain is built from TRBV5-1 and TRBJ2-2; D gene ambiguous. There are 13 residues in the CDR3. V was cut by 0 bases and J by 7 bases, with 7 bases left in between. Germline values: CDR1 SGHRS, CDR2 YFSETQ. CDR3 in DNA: TGCGCCAGCAGCTTGGCGCGAGGCGGGGAGCTGTTTTTT. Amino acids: CASSLARGGELFF.